What follows describes a single T cell receptor (beta chain). As yet, its antigen is unknown. Only in-frame clones appear in the TCRdb table, and some are missing; sequencing was by immunoSEQ multiplex PCR. The sample carries about 100,000 clones, around 89% recorded once. The data were obtained in a study of T cell responses to AZD1222 COVID-19 vaccine. On the study more broadly: Investigators merged groups given second doses at roughly 4 or roughly 12 weeks. The study, taken as a whole, reports: Clonal diversity may have been underestimated in mostly white British donors. Seropositive AZD1222 recipients at baseline numbered only five or six. Reportedly, nearly half of unique spike TCRs recognized epitopes outside B.1.351/B.1.1.7 mutations.

CDR3 length: 13 amino acids. V lost 5 bases and J lost 2, with 10 bases in between. The V gene's germline CDR1 is MNHEY and CDR2 SVGEGT. The sequenced sample was peripheral blood, obtained on day 0 of AZD1222 vaccination. The source is an adult in good health. This chain uses TRBV6-2 or TRBV6-3 with TRBJ2-7; D uncertain. The CDR3 nucleotides read TGTGCCAGCAGTCAGGTCCCAACCTACGAGCAGTACTTC. Translated, it gives CASSQVPTYEQYF.